This is a list of T cell receptor beta chains from one sample in a study of shared clonotypes between healthy human individuals. Data came from immunoSEQ multiplex PCR; TCRdb stores just in-frame clones and leaves some out. The data contain around 2,000,000 clones, about 95% of them singletons. Sequencing was performed on naive CD8+ T cells sorted from blood. The receptors shown here come from a man in his late teens or twenties in good health. CDR3s include the opening cysteine and the closing phenylalanine or tryptophan. A D gene is named only where the DNA matches it firmly. Only some rows state a clone size, as once, few, many or a class for expanded clones.

TRBV9	-	-	TRBJ2-7	TGTGCCAGCAGCGTAGCCGGGAGCGGATACGAGCAGTACTTC	CASSVAGSGYEQYF
TRBV5-4	-	-	TRBJ2-2	TGTGCCATCACGAGCACCGGGGAGCTGTTTTTT	CAITSTGELFF
TRBV7-9	few	-	TRBJ2-5	TGTGCCAGCAGCCCCGAGGCCGGGACGCACACGGAGACCCAGTACTTC	CASSPEAGTHTETQYF
TRBV5-4	few	-	TRBJ1-1	TGTGCCAGCAGCGTCGGAGGTCCAAATGCCCTTGTCGCTGAAGCTTTCTTT	CASSVGGPNALVAEAFF
TRBV27	-	-	TRBJ2-5	TGTGCCAGCAGTCCCCTTTTGGGCAGCCAAGAGACCCAGTACTTC	CASSPLLGSQETQYF
TRBV30	-	TRBD2	TRBJ2-7	TGTGCCTGGGCGGGAGTCTACGAGCAGTACTTC	CAWAGVYEQYF
TRBV5-8	-	TRBD2	TRBJ2-1	TGTGCCAGCAGCTCCAGCGGGGGCTCCTACAATGAGCAGTTCTTC	CASSSSGGSYNEQFF
TRBV19	-	-	TRBJ2-1	TGTGCCAGTAGTATCGCGACAGTGGCCTGGGATGAGCAGTTCTTC	CASSIATVAWDEQFF
TRBV5-6	-	-	TRBJ2-7	TGTGCCAGCAGCTTGGATGGGGCCGGGCAGTACTTC	CASSLDGAGQYF
TRBV4-3	once	TRBD1	TRBJ1-6	TGCGCCAGCAGCCAAGCCGGGACAGATTATTCACCCCTCCACTTT	CASSQAGTDYSPLHF
TRBV19	-	-	TRBJ2-7	TGTGCCAGTAGTATAGGAGGGGAATCCTACGAGCAGTACTTC	CASSIGGESYEQYF
TRBV9	-	-	TRBJ2-1	TGTGCCAGCAGCCCACGCAACTTCGGAGGCTACAATGAGCAGTTCTTC	CASSPRNFGGYNEQFF
TRBV6-1	-	TRBD1	TRBJ2-7	TGTGCCAGCAGGGGACAGGGCTTATCCTACGAGCAGTACTTC	CASRGQGLSYEQYF
TRBV4-1	-	-	TRBJ2-2	TGCGCCAGCAGCCACCGCCCCGGACAGAACACCGGGGAGCTGTTTTTT	CASSHRPGQNTGELFF
TRBV9	-	-	TRBJ1-1	TGTGCCAGCAGCGTAGCTCCGGAGGTCACTGAAGCTTTCTTT	CASSVAPEVTEAFF
TRBV11-1	-	-	TRBJ2-3	TGTGCCAGCAGCTTAGATCGGAGGGGAGGTACGCAGTATTTT	CASSLDRRGGTQYF
TRBV30	-	TRBD1	TRBJ1-6	TGTGCCTGGAGTCCGGGACAGGGAAATTCACCCCTCCACTTT	CAWSPGQGNSPLHF
TRBV9	-	TRBD1	TRBJ2-7	TGTGCCAGCAGCGTAGGTCAGGGGGCCTCCTACGAGCAGTACTTC	CASSVGQGASYEQYF
TRBV7-9	-	TRBD2	TRBJ2-5	TGTGCCAGCGGTACGGGAGGAGAGACCCAGTACTTC	CASGTGGETQYF
TRBV4-3	-	-	TRBJ1-2	TGCGCCAGCAGCCCTACCCATTACGACTATGGCTACACCTTC	CASSPTHYDYGYTF
TRBV4-1	-	-	TRBJ2-3	TGCGCCAGCAGCGCACAAGATACGCAGTATTTT	CASSAQDTQYF
TRBV29-1	-	TRBD1	TRBJ2-2	TGCAGCCTGGGACAGGGGGCCCCCGGGGAGCTGTTTTTT	CSLGQGAPGELFF
TRBV11-2	-	-	TRBJ2-3	TGTGCCAGCAGCTTCGGGACAAGCACAGATACGCAGTATTTT	CASSFGTSTDTQYF
TRBV5-4	-	-	TRBJ2-1	TGTGCCAGCAGCTTGGGGGAGTCCTACAATGAGCAGTTCTTC	CASSLGESYNEQFF
TRBV6-5	-	-	TRBJ2-5	TGTGCCAGCAGTTACGGCGGGGAGTACCAAGAGACCCAGTACTTC	CASSYGGEYQETQYF
TRBV13	-	-	TRBJ2-5	TGTGCCAGCAGCTCCATAGGGTCCAGCCAAGAGACCCAGTACTTC	CASSSIGSSQETQYF
TRBV11-2	-	TRBD2	TRBJ2-7	TGTGCCAGCAGCCCTACAATGAGTACTAGCGGGATCGTCGAGCAGTACTTC	CASSPTMSTSGIVEQYF
TRBV7-3	-	TRBD2	TRBJ2-3	TGTGCCAGCAGCTTAATTCTAGCGGGTACAGATACGCAGTATTTT	CASSLILAGTDTQYF